The present entry profiles one TCR beta chain with its context. Data came from immunoSEQ multiplex PCR; TCRdb stores just in-frame clones and leaves some out. The sample consists of 200,000 to 300,000 clones, over 75% of them appearing once. This sample was taken from a study of blood T cell repertoires in COVID-19. About the study: T cells, B-cell-depleted T cells, or PBMCs supplied cDNA or gDNA.

The CDR3 totals 15 residues. Germline V gives CDR1 SGHTS, CDR2 YDEGEE. The trim removed 2 bases at V and 2 bases at J, leaving 4 bases unmatched. The sequenced material came from peripheral blood. The chain recombines TRBV5-8 with TRBJ2-1, with 7 positions matching TRBD1. The receptor was derived from a human donor in a cohort sampled during active COVID-19. The CDR3 coding sequence is TGTGCCAGCAGCTTCAGGGGACAGACCTACAATGAGCAGTTCTTC. It is translated as CASSFRGQTYNEQFF.